The 26 T cell receptor beta chains listed next were all sequenced from one sample in a study of siplizumab effects on memory and regulatory T cells. Using immunoSEQ multiplex PCR, the repertoire was profiled, and TCRdb retains in-frame clones only, with some absent. The sample gives nearly 85,000 clones, around 93% of which show up once; under 20% is in the top ten. Sample: CD8+ T cells sorted from blood. These receptors originate from a human donor in good health.

Only one count was recorded for this clone. The chain recombines TRBV28 with TRBJ1-1; 7 bases map to TRBD1. With V trimmed by 5 bases and J by 6 bases, 6 bases remained unmatched. The germline V gene has CDR1 MDHEN and CDR2 SYDVKM. The CDR3 has 13 amino acids. CDR3 sequence reads: CASSSTGASEAFF. DNA of the CDR3: TGTGCCAGCAGTAGTACAGGGGCCTCTGAAGCTTTCTTT.

The rearrangement links TRBV7-9 to TRBJ2-2; D is undetermined. There are 16 residues in the CDR3. Germline loops: CDR1 SEHNR, CDR2 FQNEAQ (reference sequence). V dropped 4 bases and J dropped 0 bases, with 12 bases sitting between them. The CDR3 DNA reads as TGTGCCAGCAGCTCCGAGGAGACGCCGAACACCGGGGAGCTGTTTTTT. Protein product: CASSSEETPNTGELFF.

The chain employs TRBV15 and TRBJ2-7, with D possibly TRBD2 on 5 matching bases. Trimming shortened V by 4 bases and J by 4 bases, and 11 bases separated the two germline ends. Germline lookup yields CDR1 LNHNV and CDR2 YYDKDF (reference sequence). This CDR3 has 13 amino acids. CDR3 sequence (DNA): TGTGCCACCAGCACAGCGGCCCTTTACGAGCAGTACTTC. Its protein is CATSTAALYEQYF.

The V gene is TRBV29-1, the J gene TRBJ2-3; the match to TRBD2 covers 13 bases. This CDR3 region has 15 residues. The germline V gene has CDR1 SQVTM and CDR2 ANQGSEA. Unmatched junction bases numbered 5, after V lost 5 bases and J lost 3 bases. This chain's CDR3 is CSVRTSGSETDTQYF. The CDR3 DNA is TGCAGCGTTCGGACTAGCGGGAGTGAGACAGATACGCAGTATTTT.

J is TRBJ2-3 and V is TRBV28, with D perhaps TRBD2 (6 bases). Germline lookup yields CDR1 MDHEN and CDR2 SYDVKM. The germline V and J ends were trimmed by 3 bases and 1 base, with 11 bases remaining between them. The CDR3 totals 15 residues. In DNA form, the CDR3 reads TGTGCCAGCAGTTTCCGGGGGTGGGGCACAGATACGCAGTATTTT. It yields the protein CASSFRGWGTDTQYF. Full variable domain (rest looked up from reference TRBV28 and TRBJ2-3): DVKVTQSSRYLVKRTGEKVFLECVQDMDHENMFWYRQDPGLGLRLIYFSYDVKMKEKGDIPEGYSVSREKKERFSLILESASTNQTSMYLCASSFRGWGTDTQYFGPGTRLTVL.

The chain combines TRBV13 with TRBJ2-7, with 11 bases aligning to TRBD2. The germline V gene has CDR1 PRHDT and CDR2 FYEKMQ (reference sequence). The CDR3 has 15 residues. The V and J ends lost 4 bases and 2 bases, in that order; junction bases with no gene match: 4. CDR3 protein: CASSSRLAGTYEQYF. The CDR3 DNA sequence: TGTGCCAGCAGCTCAAGACTAGCGGGGACCTACGAGCAGTACTTC.

V is TRBV27 and J is TRBJ2-5; 9 bases agree with TRBD1. Trimming cost V 5 bases and J 1 base; bases outside gene matches: 8. Germline CDR1 MNHEY, CDR2 SMNVEV (reference sequence). The CDR3 sequence is 16 residues long. CDR3 DNA sequence: TGTGCCAGCAGTCTGTCGGGACAGGGTACCCAAGAGACCCAGTACTTC. Amino acid sequence: CASSLSGQGTQETQYF.

V gene TRBV27 combines with J gene TRBJ2-3; TRBD2 might be the D (6 bases). The CDR3 length is 16 residues. The germline CDR1 and CDR2 sequences are MNHEY and SMNVEV (reference sequence). V was pared by 5 bases and J by 4 bases, with 19 bases between. The CDR3: CASSHTAERRADTQYF. For the CDR3, the DNA is TGTGCCAGCAGTCATACTGCGGAGCGGAGGGCAGATACGCAGTATTTT.

The CDR3 nucleotides are TGTGCCAGCAGCCTGGCTCCTAGCAGTTACAATGAGCAGTTCTTC. It specifies CASSLAPSSYNEQFF. This sequence joins TRBV7-3 and TRBJ2-1; D is possibly TRBD2 (5 bases). V shed 5 bases and J shed 4 bases, with 15 bases lying between them. The CDR3 has 15 residues. Germline V gene data show CDR1 as SGHTA and CDR2 as FQGTGA.

The chain carries TRBV25-1 and TRBJ1-1; D is uncertain. V was pared by 1 base and J by 1 base, with 4 bases between. Germline CDR1 reads MGHDK; CDR2 reads SYGVNS. The CDR3 sequence is 13 residues long. The CDR3 sequence is CASSELRNTEAFF. The CDR3 DNA reads as TGTGCCAGCAGTGAATTGCGGAACACTGAAGCTTTCTTT.

The V gene is TRBV11-2, the J gene TRBJ2-7, with TRBD2 as a possible D gene (6 bases). This CDR3 contains 15 residues. Trimming took off 1 base at V and 5 bases at J, with 15 bases between the two ends. Germline values: CDR1 SGHAT, CDR2 FQNNGV. In DNA, the CDR3 is TGTGCCAGCAGCTTAGGGGTTGTCGGGACTGACGAGCAGTACTTC. Its protein product is CASSLGVVGTDEQYF.

In this sample, this clone turned up once. The gene calls are TRBV10-1 and TRBJ2-4; D is unclear. The V end was cut by 3 bases, the J end by 1 base, with 16 bases between. Germline V gene sequence: CDR1 WNHNN, CDR2 SYGVQD (reference sequence). The CDR3 is made up of 17 amino acids. DNA for the CDR3: TGCGCCAGCAGTGAAGGTGGCGGAGAAGCGGCCAAAAACATTCAGTACTTC. It translates to CASSEGGGEAAKNIQYF.

Note on this clone: Distinct nucleotide sequences in the sample also encode this CDR3. The chain links TRBV19 to TRBJ1-5; maybe TRBD1 (6 bases). The V gene's germline CDR1 is LNHDA and CDR2 SQIVND (reference sequence). There are 13 residues in the CDR3. V was cut by 9 bases and J by 2 bases, with 11 bases left in between. Here the CDR3 reads CASSPGGNQPQHF. As DNA, the CDR3 is TGTGCCAGCAGTCCAGGGGGCAATCAGCCCCAGCATTTT.

The chain couples TRBV19 to TRBJ2-1; a possible D gene is TRBD2 (5 bases). Germline V gene data show CDR1 as LNHDA and CDR2 as SQIVND (reference sequence). V lost 5 bases to trimming and J lost 8 bases, with 13 bases between them. The CDR3 has 13 residues. The CDR3 nucleotides are TGTGCCAGTAGTTCCCAAGCCGGGGATGAGCAGTTCTTC. Translation: CASSSQAGDEQFF.

This chain joins TRBV7-6 and TRBJ2-7, with TRBD2 identical over 11 bases. CDR1 and CDR2 from the germline V gene are SGHVS and FNYEAQ. V lost 3 bases, J lost 3 bases, and 10 bases stayed unmatched. The CDR3 is made up of 17 amino acids. CDR3 nucleotides: TGTGCCAGCAGCTTGAAGACCGGGACTAGCGGCAACTACGAGCAGTACTTC. Residues: CASSLKTGTSGNYEQYF. The entire variable domain, with the rest obtained from reference TRBV7-6 and TRBJ2-7, is as follows: GAGVSQSPRYKVTKRGQDVALRCDPISGHVSLYWYRQALGQGPEFLTYFNYEAQQDKSGLPNDRFSAERPEGSISTLTIQRTEQRDSAMYRCASSLKTGTSGNYEQYFGPGTRLTVT.

The chain joins TRBV11-2 to TRBJ2-1; a possible D gene is TRBD1 (5 bases). Germline CDR1 reads SGHAT; CDR2 reads FQNNGV. The CDR3 consists of 17 residues. With 0 bases removed from V and 8 bases from J, the gap between germline ends came to 20 bases. DNA for the CDR3: TGTGCCAGCAGCTTAGAGTTTCAGGGCGGCGGCAGGGATGAGCAGTTCTTC. Encoded protein: CASSLEFQGGGRDEQFF. Complete variable domain (other parts from reference TRBV11-2 and TRBJ2-1): EAGVAQSPRYKIIEKRQSVAFWCNPISGHATLYWYQQILGQGPKLLIQFQNNGVVDDSQLPKDRFSAERLKGVDSTLKIQPAKLEDSAVYLCASSLEFQGGGRDEQFFGPGTRLTVL.

The rearrangement joins TRBV7-9 to TRBJ2-3; D unclear. Per germline, CDR1 SEHNR and CDR2 FQNEAQ (reference sequence). V was pared by 1 base and J by 0 bases, with 11 bases between. There are 16 residues in the CDR3. The DNA of the CDR3 is TGTGCCAGCAGCTTAGTTTTCGGGCCAAGCACAGATACGCAGTATTTT. Its translation: CASSLVFGPSTDTQYF. The full variable domain, completed using reference TRBV7-9 and TRBJ2-3, is DTGVSQNPRHKITKRGQNVTFRCDPISEHNRLYWYRQTLGQGPEFLTYFQNEAQLEKSRLLSDRFSAERPKGSFSTLEIQRTEQGDSAMYLCASSLVFGPSTDTQYFGPGTRLTVL.

The genes are TRBV2 and TRBJ2-5, with TRBD2 matching over 11 bases. The CDR3 extends over 18 amino acids. Trimming at V came to 1 base and at J to 3 bases, leaving 10 bases not matched to a gene. In germline, CDR1 is SNHLY, CDR2 FYNNEI. CDR3 residues: CASSEVWSSGRYKETQYF. DNA for the CDR3: TGTGCCAGCAGTGAAGTTTGGTCTAGCGGGAGGTACAAAGAGACCCAGTACTTC.

The chain uses TRBV4-1 and TRBJ2-3; 7 positions agree with TRBD1. The V segment lost 2 bases and the J segment 5 bases; nucleotides outside the gene matches: 7. CDR3 length: 15 amino acids. The germline gives CDR1 MGHRA, CDR2 YSYEKL. In DNA, the CDR3 is TGCGCCAGCAGCCAAAAAACGACAGGGCTAGATACGCAGTATTTT. Protein: CASSQKTTGLDTQYF.

The V and J genes are TRBV28 and TRBJ2-3; D is unclear. Germline-derived CDR1 and CDR2 are MDHEN and SYDVKM. Deletions cut 0 bases from V and 1 base from J, with 11 bases between. The CDR3 is 16 amino acids. CDR3 protein: CASSLWGRHRTDTQYF. The DNA of the CDR3 is TGTGCCAGCAGTTTATGGGGCAGACACCGCACAGATACGCAGTATTTT.

This chain links TRBV2 with TRBJ1-2; no definite D call. In germline, CDR1 is SNHLY, CDR2 FYNNEI. The CDR3 extends over 13 amino acids. The V gene lost 5 bases and the J gene lost 6 bases, with 13 bases spanning the gap. The CDR3 region is CASSPSGRNGYTF. The CDR3, as DNA: TGTGCCAGCAGTCCCTCGGGAAGGAATGGCTACACCTTC.

The chain couples TRBV10-2 to TRBJ2-1; D might be TRBD2 (6 bases). V dropped 3 bases and J dropped 0 bases, with 15 bases sitting between them. The CDR3 runs 17 residues. Germline CDR1 WSHSY, CDR2 SAAADI. This CDR3 reads CASSELAAYSSYNEQFF. In nucleotides, the CDR3 is TGCGCCAGCAGTGAACTAGCCGCCTATAGCTCCTACAATGAGCAGTTCTTC.

This clone appeared a single time. The rearrangement joins TRBV29-1 to TRBJ2-1, with a possible D match to TRBD2 (6 bases). Trimming took 3 bases from V and 1 from J, leaving 10 bases between them. CDR3 size: 14 residues. Germline CDR1 reads SQVTM; CDR2 reads ANQGSEA. This chain's CDR3 is CSVDGGRSYNEQFF. Here the CDR3 DNA reads TGCAGCGTTGACGGGGGAAGGTCCTACAATGAGCAGTTCTTC.

This clone was counted once. V is TRBV4-1 and J is TRBJ2-3; 11 positions match TRBD1. Unmatched junction bases numbered 1, after V lost 4 bases and J lost 4 bases. CDR1 MGHRA and CDR2 YSYEKL come from the germline V gene. This CDR3 contains 14 residues. CDR3 amino acids: CASSRDRGADTQYF. In DNA form, the CDR3 reads TGCGCCAGCAGCCGGGACAGGGGGGCAGATACGCAGTATTTT.

The chain's CDR3 is CASSPRDSAYEQYF. As DNA, the CDR3 is TGTGCCAGCAGTCCCCGGGACTCTGCCTACGAGCAGTACTTC. The genes are TRBV28 and TRBJ2-7, with a weak D call TRBD2 (6 bases). V lost 5 bases and J lost 2, with 13 bases in between. Germline V lookup: CDR1 MDHEN, CDR2 SYDVKM. This CDR3 has 14 residues.

This CDR3 is CASSQLAGAYEQYF. The CDR3 DNA sequence: TGTGCCAGCAGCCAACTAGCGGGAGCCTACGAGCAGTACTTC. The chain carries TRBV28 and TRBJ2-7; TRBD2 agrees at 11 bases. This CDR3 is built from 14 residues. From germline, CDR1 is MDHEN and CDR2 SYDVKM. V lost 6 bases to trimming and J lost 2 bases; unmatched junction nucleotides: 3.